One sample yielded the 28 T cell receptor beta chains listed below, sequenced in a study of T cell responses to AZD1222 COVID-19 vaccine. Assay used: immunoSEQ multiplex PCR; TCRdb lists only in-frame clones, some missing. The sample carries more than 75,000 clones, 80% to 95% recorded once. Specimen: peripheral blood, collected 28 days after the second AZD1222 dose. The receptors derive from an adult who received the AZD1222 COVID-19 vaccine.

The chain combines TRBV20-1 with TRBJ1-2; weak D call: TRBD1 (5 bases). This CDR3 has 14 amino acids. Germline V gene sequence: CDR1 DFQATT, CDR2 SNEGSKA (reference sequence). The V gene lost 3 bases and the J gene lost 1 base, with 12 bases spanning the gap. This chain's CDR3 is CSASKETVNYGYTF. DNA of the CDR3: TGCAGTGCTAGTAAGGAGACAGTTAACTATGGCTACACCTTC.

In this sample, this clone turned up once. V and J are TRBV9 and TRBJ2-1; TRBD2 agrees at 10 bases. The V gene end was trimmed by 3 bases and the J gene end by 7 bases; junction bases not matched to a gene: 10. This CDR3 region has 16 residues. Germline assignment: CDR1 SGDLS and CDR2 YYNGEE. CDR3 protein: CASSAPSGRAPNEQFF. The CDR3 nucleotides read TGTGCCAGCAGCGCCCCCAGCGGGAGGGCCCCTAATGAGCAGTTCTTC.

The gene calls are TRBV7-3 and TRBJ2-3; 11 nucleotides align to TRBD1. From germline, CDR1 is SGHTA and CDR2 FQGTGA. The CDR3 length is 17 residues. After removal of 2 bases from V and 4 bases from J, the junction contained 8 bases not matched to a gene. The CDR3 region is CASSLSGQGARADTQYF. DNA of the CDR3: TGTGCCAGCAGCTTATCCGGACAGGGGGCTAGGGCAGATACGCAGTATTTT.

The V call is TRBV29-1, the J call TRBJ1-5, with a tentative D call TRBD1 (5 bases). Germline values: CDR1 SQVTM, CDR2 ANQGSEA. The CDR3 length is 14 residues. V was pared by 4 bases and J by 5 bases, with 15 bases between. The CDR3 protein is CSVAVGGSYQPQHF. For the CDR3, the DNA is TGCAGCGTTGCCGTGGGGGGTTCCTATCAGCCCCAGCATTTT.

V usage is TRBV6-1 and J usage is TRBJ1-4, with D hard to call. CDR1 and CDR2 (germline): MNHNS, SASEGT. V was shortened by 3 bases and J by 5 bases, with 10 bases between the two germline ends. The CDR3 has 14 amino acids. The CDR3 sequence: CASSEAVVNEKLFF. The CDR3 region has the DNA TGTGCCAGCAGTGAGGCCGTTGTAAATGAAAAACTGTTTTTT.

The gene calls are TRBV24-1 and TRBJ1-1; TRBD1 aligns across 7 bases. V dropped 5 bases and J dropped 6; count of bases not matched to a gene: 8. Germline V gene sequence: CDR1 KGHDR, CDR2 SFDVKD. The length of the CDR3 is 14 residues. As DNA, the CDR3 is TGTGCCACCAGTGCCGCCGGGACAGCCCCTGAAGCTTTCTTT. The encoded protein is CATSAAGTAPEAFF.

J is TRBJ1-5 and V is TRBV28; 9 bases are shared with TRBD1. The ends lost 6 bases at V and 5 bases at J; junction bases unmatched: 5. Germline V gives CDR1 MDHEN, CDR2 SYDVKM. The CDR3 has 14 residues. CDR3 loop: CASSVGQGHQPQHF. Here the CDR3 DNA reads TGTGCCAGCAGCGTTGGACAGGGGCATCAGCCCCAGCATTTT.

The CDR3 DNA reads as TGTGCCAGCAGTTACTATCTCAAGAACACTGAAGCTTTCTTT. This translates into CASSYYLKNTEAFF. This chain connects TRBV6-2 or TRBV6-3 to TRBJ1-1; D remains ambiguous. The CDR3 length is 14 residues. The V end lost 1 base, the J end lost 1 base, and 7 bases lay between the germline ends. CDR1 MNHEY and CDR2 SVGEGT come from the germline V gene.

V is TRBV6-5 and J is TRBJ1-5, with D unresolved. Germline assignment: CDR1 MNHEY and CDR2 SVGAGI. The CDR3 contains 14 residues. V gave up 7 bases and J gave up 2 bases, with 12 bases separating them. The CDR3: CASTGPDGNQPQHF. The DNA for the CDR3 is TGTGCCAGCACCGGACCGGACGGCAATCAGCCCCAGCATTTT.

This clone occurred a few times. The V and J genes are TRBV7-8 and TRBJ1-5; 9 nucleotides align to TRBD1. Germline CDR1 is SGHVS and CDR2 is FQNEAQ. The CDR3 sequence is 21 residues long. The trim removed 0 bases at V and 1 base at J, leaving 16 bases unmatched. In DNA, the CDR3 is TGTGCCAGCAGCTTAGCCCGAATCTTGGACAGGGGAGGTTGGAGCAATCAGCCCCAGCATTTT. Its translation: CASSLARILDRGGWSNQPQHF.

The chain has TRBV7-2 and TRBJ1-4; 10 bases are shared with TRBD1. Trimming took 4 bases from V and 2 from J; bases not matched to a gene: 4. Germline CDR1 is SGHTA and CDR2 is FQGNSA. The CDR3 has 16 residues. The CDR3 here is CASSSLGQGTNEKLFF. For the CDR3, the DNA is TGTGCCAGCAGCTCCCTGGGACAGGGGACTAATGAAAAACTGTTTTTT.

The chain carries TRBV28 and TRBJ2-7; TRBD2 might be the D (6 bases). Trimming removed 3 bases from V and 0 bases from J, with 9 bases in between. Germline V gives CDR1 MDHEN, CDR2 SYDVKM. The length of the CDR3 is 14 residues. Written as DNA, the CDR3 is TGTGCCAGCAGTTTTAGGCGGGACTCCTACGAGCAGTACTTC. This translates into CASSFRRDSYEQYF.

This chain connects TRBV27 to TRBJ2-1; TRBD2 matches at 7 bases. Looked up from germline, CDR1 is MNHEY and CDR2 is SMNVEV (reference sequence). V was pared by 3 bases and J by 5 bases, with 4 bases of the junction left unmatched. The CDR3 is 14 residues long. CDR3 protein: CASSFGTINNEQFF. In DNA form, the CDR3 reads TGTGCCAGCAGTTTCGGGACTATTAACAATGAGCAGTTCTTC.

Here the CDR3 reads CASSLRRQGIIQASNQPQHF. As DNA, the CDR3 is TGTGCCAGTAGCCTCCGCCGACAGGGCATTATACAGGCTAGCAATCAGCCCCAGCATTTT. The chain combines TRBV19 with TRBJ1-5; 7 bases line up with TRBD1. This CDR3 region has 20 residues. V lost 6 bases to trimming and J lost 0 bases; unmatched junction nucleotides: 20. The germline gives CDR1 LNHDA, CDR2 SQIVND (reference sequence).

A word on this clone: A junction end diverges from the germline sequence, so it may reflect a read error. The chain is built from TRBV6-2 or TRBV6-3 and TRBJ2-1, with 15 bases identical to TRBD2. The CDR3 is made up of 14 amino acids. CDR1 is MNHEY and CDR2 is SVGEGT in the germline V gene. CDR3 protein: CASSPRTSGRAGVF. CDR3 DNA: TGTGCCAGCAGTCCCAGGACTAGCGGGAGGGCCGGGGTCTTC.

V usage is TRBV7-9 and J usage is TRBJ1-2, with 7 bases matching TRBD1. Germline CDR1 is SEHNR and CDR2 is FQNEAQ (reference sequence). The CDR3 runs 13 residues. The V gene end was trimmed by 5 bases and the J gene end by 6 bases; junction bases not matched to a gene: 6. The chain's CDR3 is CASSPTQGNGYTF. The DNA of the CDR3 is TGTGCCAGCAGCCCGACACAGGGGAATGGCTACACCTTC.

The J gene is TRBJ2-1, the V gene TRBV11-3; D perhaps matches TRBD1 (6 bases). Germline loops: CDR1 SGHNT, CDR2 YENEEA. CDR3 length: 13 amino acids. Trimming took off 2 bases at V and 8 bases at J, with 10 bases between the two ends. CDR3 region: CASSLLQGHEQFF. DNA for the CDR3: TGTGCCAGCAGCTTACTCCAGGGGCATGAGCAGTTCTTC.

V is TRBV27 and J is TRBJ2-3; D might be TRBD2 (6 bases). The CDR3 sequence is 20 residues long. Trimming took off 4 bases at V and 5 bases at J, with 31 bases between the two ends. Germline V gives CDR1 MNHEY, CDR2 SMNVEV (reference sequence). CDR3 nucleotide sequence: TGTGCCAGCAGTTCTAATCTGGCGGGACGACAGCCGCCCCACCGAGATACGCAGTATTTT. Encoded protein: CASSSNLAGRQPPHRDTQYF.

The rearrangement links TRBV19 to TRBJ2-7, with 9 bases fitting TRBD2. The CDR3 length is 15 residues. With V trimmed by 3 bases and J by 5 bases, 8 bases remained unmatched. CDR1 is LNHDA and CDR2 is SQIVND in the germline V gene (reference sequence). The CDR3 nucleotides read TGTGCCAGTAGTATTGCGGGAGGGCCGTCAGACGAGCAGTACTTC. It yields the protein CASSIAGGPSDEQYF.

This chain links TRBV30 with TRBJ2-5; D not certain. Germline assignment: CDR1 GTSNPN and CDR2 SVGIG (reference sequence). The V gene lost 0 bases and the J gene lost 4 bases, with 0 bases spanning the gap. The CDR3 is 10 residues long. Written as DNA, the CDR3 is TGTGCCTGGAGTGTAGAGACCCAGTACTTC. Protein: CAWSVETQYF.

This clone was seen just once. The rearrangement links TRBV28 to TRBJ1-1; 12 nucleotides match TRBD1. V was clipped by 5 bases and J by 6 bases; unmatched bases: 4. CDR3 length: 14 residues. Germline lookup yields CDR1 MDHEN and CDR2 SYDVKM. CDR3 loop: CASSTGTGGSEAFF. CDR3 nucleotide sequence: TGTGCCAGCAGTACCGGGACAGGGGGCTCTGAAGCTTTCTTT.

The rearrangement uses TRBV11-3 and TRBJ1-1; D unclear. This CDR3 contains 13 residues. The germline V and J ends were trimmed by 4 bases and 3 bases, with 9 bases remaining between them. Germline CDR1 is SGHNT and CDR2 is YENEEA. Here the CDR3 DNA reads TGTGCCAGCAGCTCAGATCCGTACACTGAAGCTTTCTTT. Residues: CASSSDPYTEAFF.

V is TRBV28 and J is TRBJ1-1; D not certain. CDR1 and CDR2 (germline): MDHEN, SYDVKM. The V gene lost 4 bases and the J gene lost 1 base, with 10 bases spanning the gap. The CDR3 is 14 residues long. The CDR3 protein is CASSSWEGNTEAFF. CDR3 coding DNA: TGTGCCAGCAGTTCTTGGGAGGGGAACACTGAAGCTTTCTTT.

The chain is built from TRBV3-1 (or the pseudogene TRBV3-2) and TRBJ2-1; 13 bases match TRBD2. Per germline, CDR1 LGHDT and CDR2 YNNKEL (reference sequence). The CDR3 length is 19 residues. Trimming at V came to 2 bases and at J to 0 bases, leaving 7 bases not matched to a gene. The CDR3 nucleotides are TGTGCCAGCAGCCAACCACCGGGACTAGCGGGGAGCTCCTACAATGAGCAGTTCTTC. Its protein is CASSQPPGLAGSSYNEQFF.

The rearrangement uses TRBV3-1 (or the pseudogene TRBV3-2) and TRBJ1-1, with D possibly matching TRBD1 (5 bases). Trimming took 4 bases from V and 2 from J, leaving 11 bases between them. CDR1 and CDR2 (germline): LGHDT, YNNKEL (reference sequence). The CDR3 runs to 14 residues. The CDR3 DNA sequence: TGTGCCAGCAGCCTCCTACAGGTAAACACTGAAGCTTTCTTT. Its translation is CASSLLQVNTEAFF.

V gene TRBV27 combines with J gene TRBJ2-5; no clear D gene. The V and J ends lost 5 bases and 4 bases respectively, with 11 bases between them. Germline values: CDR1 MNHEY, CDR2 SMNVEV (reference sequence). This CDR3 contains 13 residues. The CDR3 coding sequence is TGTGCCAGCAGTCCCAATTTTCGAGAGACCCAGTACTTC. Its protein product is CASSPNFRETQYF.

The V call is TRBV9, the J call TRBJ1-6, with D possibly being TRBD1 (5 bases). The CDR3 contains 17 residues. Germline CDR1 reads SGDLS; CDR2 reads YYNGEE. V was trimmed by 2 bases and J by 0 bases, leaving 12 bases between them. This CDR3 reads CASSVEDSSSYNSPLHF. The DNA for the CDR3 is TGTGCCAGCAGCGTGGAAGACAGCAGCTCCTATAATTCACCCCTCCACTTT.

The J gene is TRBJ1-1, the V gene TRBV30; 8 bases align to TRBD1. The J segment lost 5 bases and the V segment lost 6 bases, leaving 11 bases of the junction unmatched. Germline V CDR1 and CDR2: GTSNPN, SVGIG (reference sequence). The CDR3 is made up of 14 amino acids. The CDR3 nucleotides are TGTGCCTGCAACAGGGGGAGGAGAACGACTGAAGCTTTCTTT. Its protein product is CACNRGRRTTEAFF. The full variable domain, its missing parts supplied by reference TRBV30 and TRBJ1-1, is SQTIHQWPATLVQPVGSPLSLECTVEGTSNPNLYWYRQAAGRGLQLLFYSVGIGQISSEVPQNLSASRPQDRQFILSSKKLLLSDSGFYLCACNRGRRTTEAFFGQGTRLTVV.